This T cell receptor (beta chain) was sequenced for a study of blood T cells in healthy people across ages. General study results and limits: Per million T cells, TCR beta diversity dropped about linearly as age rose.

This clonotype has only one observation. What it recognizes is unknown. There were healthy Caucasian individuals from Russia, aged about 6 to 90, serving as donors. At least 6 micrograms of total RNA were extracted per sample. Combining a sample-barcoded 5' primer with a J-beta primer mix, a second PCR ran for about 7 to 11 cycles. Tags on each cDNA molecule came from a template-switch adaptor with 12 random nucleotides. Via MiXCR, TCRdb re-called the 5' RACE reads, giving one row per CDR3 protein. Here the sample spans around 1,600,000 distinct CDR3 sequences, 42% being singletons. The material sequenced was blood. The sequence was collected from a woman aged 18 to 35 in good health.

CDR3 sequence: CASSVDRGFQETQYF. The CDR3 nucleotides are TGTGCCAGCAGCGTAGACAGGGGATTTCAAGAGACCCAGTACTTC. This chain connects TRBV9 to TRBJ2-5; TRBD1 aligns across 7 bases. The germline V gene encodes CDR1 SGDLS and CDR2 YYNGEE. The J segment lost 2 bases and the V segment lost 0 bases, leaving 4 bases of the junction unmatched. This CDR3 comprises 15 residues.